This TCR beta chain was recovered during a study of shared clonotypes between healthy human individuals. Study results and limitations: Donors were few, which limited the genetic and exposure-history diversity represented.

About this clone: Its specificity is not known.

The ends were cut back, 4 bases at V and 3 bases at J, with 19 bases in the middle. This CDR3 comprises 16 residues. Germline CDR1 and CDR2: SNHLY and FYNNEI. The authors split each subset's genomic DNA evenly across several immunoSEQ plates. Profiling relied on immunoSEQ multiplex PCR, and the TCRdb table lists in-frame clones only, not all of them. The sample includes 1.5 million to 1.9 million clones, 95% to 99% of them seen just once. The receptor was derived from a man aged 25 to 40 in good health. Sequences were obtained from naive CD4+ T cells sorted from blood. The subset is: CD45RA+ positively selected. The chain links TRBV2 to TRBJ2-7; possibly TRBD1 or TRBD2 for D (7 bases each). This CDR3 reads CASSVRGVGTDYEQYF. The DNA of the CDR3 is TGTGCCAGCAGTGTCCGGGGGGTTGGGACAGACTACGAGCAGTACTTC.